This TCR beta chain was sequenced in a study of blood T cell repertoires in COVID-19. Overall study: Samples came from the United States, Italy and Spain, spanning acute and convalescent COVID-19.

V was cut by 5 bases and J by 7 bases, with 15 bases left in between. Germline CDR1 LNHDA, CDR2 SQIVND (reference sequence). The length of the CDR3 is 13 residues. In the authors' methods: The assay estimated nucleated cells by amplifying reference gene primers. Using immunoSEQ multiplex PCR, the repertoire was profiled, and TCRdb retains in-frame clones only, with some absent. The DNA was the basis for D and trimming; V, J and clone size are from that table. The sample yields about 110,000 clones, nearly 90% seen once. This sequence joins TRBV19 and TRBJ2-7; weak D call: TRBD1 (6 bases). This clonotype originated in a woman aged 70 to 79 who had recovered from COVID-19. Sequenced: peripheral blood. CDR3 sequence: CASSLQNREEQYF. In DNA form, the CDR3 reads TGTGCCAGTAGTCTTCAGAACAGGGAAGAGCAGTACTTC.